One and the same sample provided the 8 T cell receptor beta chains below, sequenced in a study of blood T cells in healthy people across ages. Next came a second PCR, run for about 6 to 11 cycles, which used a sample-barcoded 5' primer along with a J-beta primer mix. TCRdb analysed the 5' RACE reads with MiXCR anew, one entry per CDR3 protein. The sample has about 1.4 million distinct CDR3 sequences, around 59% seen once. Specimen: blood. The receptor set was obtained from a young man in good health.

V usage is TRBV18 and J usage is TRBJ2-7, with 7 positions matching TRBD1. The germline CDR1 and CDR2 sequences are KGHSH and LQKENI. J gave up 7 bases and V 3 bases, and 9 bases lay outside the gene matches. The CDR3 sequence is 14 residues long. CDR3 residues: CASSPGTVLGEQYF. In DNA form, the CDR3 reads TGTGCCAGCTCACCCGGGACAGTCCTGGGAGAGCAGTACTTC.

V gene TRBV9 combines with J gene TRBJ2-7; TRBD2 agrees at 13 bases. The CDR3 runs to 14 residues. J lost 9 bases, V lost 0 bases, and 3 bases had no gene match. The germline gives CDR1 SGDLS, CDR2 YYNGEE. The CDR3 DNA reads TGTGCCAGCAGCGTAGGACTAGCGGGAGGCCCGCAGTACTTC. Translating gives CASSVGLAGGPQYF.

This clonotype has just a few counts. CDR3 in amino acids: CSSEETQYF. In nucleotides, the CDR3 is TGCAGCTCTGAGGAGACCCAGTACTTC. The chain uses TRBV29-1 and TRBJ2-5; the D is unclear. Germline V gives CDR1 SQVTM, CDR2 ANQGSEA. This CDR3 region has 9 residues. Trimming removed 8 bases at V and 5 bases at J, with 6 bases between.

This clonotype was observed a handful of times. The rearrangement uses TRBV13 and TRBJ2-2; D is undetermined. The CDR3 extends over 14 amino acids. Trimming stripped 3 bases from V and 2 bases from J, with 7 bases between. In germline, CDR1 is PRHDT, CDR2 FYEKMQ (reference sequence). CDR3 coding DNA: TGTGCCAGCAGCTTTGGCCTTAACACCGGGGAGCTGTTTTTT. This encodes CASSFGLNTGELFF.

The chain has TRBV24-1 and TRBJ1-5, with a weak D call TRBD1 (5 bases). The V gene lost 1 base and the J gene lost 7 bases, with 7 bases spanning the gap. The CDR3 sequence is 13 residues long. In germline, CDR1 is KGHDR, CDR2 SFDVKD. The CDR3 nucleotides read TGTGCCACCAGTGATTTCAAGGGGCAGCCCCAGCATTTT. Its protein product is CATSDFKGQPQHF.

V and J are TRBV5-1 and TRBJ2-7; 11 bases are shared with TRBD2. Germline V lookup: CDR1 SGHRS, CDR2 YFSETQ. V lost 4 bases to trimming and J lost 3 bases; unmatched junction nucleotides: 9. There are 16 residues in the CDR3. CDR3 protein: CASSRGLAEVVYEQYF. The CDR3 nucleotides are TGCGCCAGCAGCAGGGGACTAGCGGAAGTGGTCTACGAGCAGTACTTC.

Only a few counts were recorded for this clonotype. The chain uses TRBV2 and TRBJ2-5; 10 positions match TRBD2. This CDR3 has 15 amino acids. In germline, CDR1 is SNHLY, CDR2 FYNNEI. J was trimmed by 4 bases and V by 2 bases; bases with no gene match: 4. The CDR3 region has the DNA TGTGCCAGCAGTGAACCTAGCGGGGGAACAGAGACCCAGTACTTC. This gives the protein CASSEPSGGTETQYF.

V usage is TRBV4-3 and J usage is TRBJ1-6; D unresolved. CDR3 length: 13 amino acids. V lost 2 bases, J lost 7 bases, and 6 bases lay in between. Germline V gives CDR1 LGHNA, CDR2 YSLEER. CDR3: CASSQTSNSPLHF. The CDR3 bases are TGCGCCAGCAGCCAAACTTCCAATTCACCCCTCCACTTT.